This TCR beta chain was sequenced during a study of blood T cell repertoires in COVID-19. About the study: Sources were T cells, B-cell-depleted T cells, or PBMCs; the material itself was cDNA or gDNA.

In this sample, this clone turned up a few times. As originally analysed: Reference gene primer amplification in the assay estimated nucleated cell counts. TCRdb's table, derived via immunoSEQ multiplex PCR, lists solely in-frame clones and lacks some. V and J calls plus clone size are reproduced from that table; the DNA served to infer D and trimming. The sample carries 300,000 to 450,000 clones, around 84% recorded once. This CDR3 contains 15 residues. V dropped 6 bases and J dropped 0; count of bases not matched to a gene: 5. Per germline, CDR1 KGHSH and CDR2 LQKENI. The chain carries TRBV18 and TRBJ2-3, with TRBD1 identical over 8 bases. The TCR sequence derives from a human donor in a cohort sampled during active COVID-19. The specimen sequenced was peripheral blood. CDR3 protein: CASSSRQGSTDTQYF. In nucleotides, the CDR3 is TGTGCCAGCTCCTCCAGACAGGGGAGCACAGATACGCAGTATTTT.